Presented here are 21 T cell receptor beta chains from one specimen sequenced in a study of blood T cell repertoires in COVID-19. The assay was immunoSEQ multiplex PCR, and TCRdb's table has in-frame clones only and misses some. This sample has approximately 460,000 clones; roughly nine tenths occur once, and the top ten carry roughly 0.92%. The sequencing sample was made of peripheral blood. The source of these receptors is a man aged 18 to 29 with COVID-19, enrolled during active disease.

This chain connects TRBV7-9 to TRBJ2-7, with TRBD2 matching 8 bases. CDR1 and CDR2 (germline): SEHNR, FQNEAQ (reference sequence). The CDR3 sequence is 15 residues long. Unmatched junction bases numbered 9, after V lost 4 bases and J lost 4 bases. In DNA, the CDR3 is TGTGCCAGCAGCTCGGGGGGGTTCACTCTTTACGAGCAGTACTTC. Translating it yields CASSSGGFTLYEQYF. Full variable domain (rest looked up from reference TRBV7-9 and TRBJ2-7): DTGVSQNPRHKITKRGQNVTFRCDPISEHNRLYWYRQTLGQGPEFLTYFQNEAQLEKSRLLSDRFSAERPKGSFSTLEIQRTEQGDSAMYLCASSSGGFTLYEQYFGPGTRLTVT.

The V and J genes are TRBV14 and TRBJ2-1; the D gene is possibly TRBD2 (5 bases). The CDR3 contains 15 residues. CDR1 is SGHDN and CDR2 is FVKESK in the germline V gene. V was clipped by 4 bases and J by 2 bases, with 12 bases between them. DNA of the CDR3: TGTGCCAGCAGCCCGCGGACTCGCCCCTACAATGAGCAGTTCTTC. The encoded protein is CASSPRTRPYNEQFF.

V and J are TRBV7-8 and TRBJ1-3, with 7 bases aligning to TRBD1. Germline V CDR1 and CDR2: SGHVS, FQNEAQ. This CDR3 region has 14 residues. The trim removed 5 bases at V and 2 bases at J, leaving 3 bases unmatched. The DNA for the CDR3 is TGTGCCAGCAGCATGACAGGGACTGGAAACACCATATATTTT. Translating it yields CASSMTGTGNTIYF.

The V call is TRBV24-1, the J call TRBJ2-6; the D gene is possibly TRBD1 (5 bases). CDR1 is KGHDR, CDR2 SFDVKD, per germline. Trimming shortened V by 4 bases and J by 0 bases, and 15 bases separated the two germline ends. The CDR3 contains 18 residues. The CDR3 coding sequence is TGTGCCACCAGTGAGGCGAGACAGAAGAACTCTGGGGCCAACGTCCTGACTTTC. This gives the protein CATSEARQKNSGANVLTF.

The chain has TRBV7-9 and TRBJ2-1, with a tentative D call TRBD1 (6 bases). Between the trimmed V and J ends, which lost 2 bases and 8 bases, there was a span of 22 bases. There are 17 residues in the CDR3. Germline V gene lookup returns CDR1 SEHNR and CDR2 FQNEAQ (reference sequence). The CDR3 DNA reads as TGTGCCAGCAGCTTACGGCAGGGGCTAGGTGGAGCAGATGAGCAGTTCTTC. It translates to CASSLRQGLGGADEQFF.

The V call is TRBV2, the J call TRBJ1-5; D not resolved. CDR3 length equals 14 residues. Germline V CDR1 and CDR2: SNHLY, FYNNEI. The V end was cut by 2 bases, the J end by 1 base, with 6 bases between. CDR3 loop: CASSERASNQPQHF. The CDR3 region has the DNA TGTGCCAGCAGTGAACGCGCCAGCAATCAGCCCCAGCATTTT.

The rearrangement uses TRBV6-5 and TRBJ2-1, with 11 positions matching TRBD1. The CDR3 loop spans 16 amino acids. The ends lost 2 bases at V and 8 bases at J; junction bases unmatched: 8. CDR1 and CDR2 from the germline V gene are MNHEY and SVGAGI. CDR3 sequence: CASSYPPGQGADEQFF. The CDR3 region has the DNA TGTGCCAGCAGTTACCCTCCCGGACAGGGGGCCGATGAGCAGTTCTTC.

DNA of the CDR3: TGTGCCAGCAGTGAACTCCGTGAAAAACTGTTTTTT. This encodes CASSELREKLFF. The chain recombines TRBV2 with TRBJ1-4, with D unclear. The CDR3 has 12 amino acids. Germline V gene data show CDR1 as SNHLY and CDR2 as FYNNEI. Trimming removed 2 bases at V and 7 bases at J, with 5 bases between. Complete variable domain (other parts from reference TRBV2 and TRBJ1-4): EPEVTQTPSHQVTQMGQEVILRCVPISNHLYFYWYRQILGQKVEFLVSFYNNEISEKSEIFDDQFSVERPDGSNFTLKIRSTKLEDSAMYFCASSELREKLFFGSGTQLSVL.

This chain uses TRBV7-3 with TRBJ2-1; 13 nucleotides agree with TRBD2. The germline V gene has CDR1 SGHTA and CDR2 FQGTGA. Unmatched junction bases numbered 13, after V lost 1 base and J lost 7 bases. This CDR3 has 19 residues. The CDR3 reads CASSLSAGTSGNLKNEQFF. CDR3 bases: TGTGCCAGCAGCTTAAGCGCCGGGACTAGCGGGAATTTGAAGAATGAGCAGTTCTTC.

This chain connects TRBV7-6 to TRBJ2-5; maybe TRBD1 (6 bases). The germline CDR1 and CDR2 sequences are SGHVS and FNYEAQ. The CDR3 sequence is 15 residues long. V dropped 5 bases and J dropped 0 bases, with 13 bases sitting between them. CDR3 in amino acids: CASSPGDLYQETQYF. The CDR3 DNA reads as TGTGCCAGCAGCCCAGGGGATTTGTACCAAGAGACCCAGTACTTC.

This rearrangement joins TRBV6-5 to TRBJ2-7; the match to TRBD1 covers 7 bases. Germline V gene lookup returns CDR1 MNHEY and CDR2 SVGAGI. The CDR3 is 13 amino acids. The V and J ends lost 7 bases and 2 bases, in that order; junction bases with no gene match: 5. In DNA form, the CDR3 reads TGTGCCAGCATTATTACAGGGGCCTACGAGCAGTACTTC. Amino acid sequence: CASIITGAYEQYF.

The chain is built from TRBV9 and TRBJ2-7, with 9 bases identical to TRBD2. The CDR3 has 15 amino acids. The trim removed 2 bases at V and 5 bases at J, leaving 8 bases unmatched. CDR1 is SGDLS and CDR2 is YYNGEE in the germline V gene. CDR3 nucleotide sequence: TGTGCCAGCAGCGTCTTAGATAGCGGGAGCGACGAGCAGTACTTC. This gives the protein CASSVLDSGSDEQYF. Variable domain in full (rest from reference TRBV9 and TRBJ2-7): DSGVTQTPKHLITATGQRVTLRCSPRSGDLSVYWYQQSLDQGLQFLIQYYNGEERAKGNILERFSAQQFPDLHSELNLSSLELGDSALYFCASSVLDSGSDEQYFGPGTRLTVT.

The chain combines TRBV18 with TRBJ2-1; 7 bases match TRBD2. The CDR3 consists of 16 residues. Germline loops: CDR1 KGHSH, CDR2 LQKENI. V gave up 1 base and J gave up 5 bases; unmatched junction bases: 8. CDR3 residues: CASSPREGGPNNEQFF. The CDR3 DNA is TGTGCCAGCTCACCACGCGAGGGAGGGCCGAACAATGAGCAGTTCTTC.

The gene calls are TRBV9 and TRBJ1-2, with a weak D call TRBD1 (6 bases). The CDR3 length is 15 residues. V shed 0 bases and J shed 3 bases, with 12 bases lying between them. Germline V lookup: CDR1 SGDLS, CDR2 YYNGEE. CDR3 sequence reads: CASSVGKQGDYGYTF. The CDR3 region has the DNA TGTGCCAGCAGCGTAGGAAAACAGGGTGACTATGGCTACACCTTC. Full variable domain (remainder filled in from reference TRBV9 and TRBJ1-2): DSGVTQTPKHLITATGQRVTLRCSPRSGDLSVYWYQQSLDQGLQFLIQYYNGEERAKGNILERFSAQQFPDLHSELNLSSLELGDSALYFCASSVGKQGDYGYTFGSGTRLTVV.

The chain employs TRBV9 and TRBJ1-1; 7 bases agree with TRBD1. The CDR3 has 16 residues. CDR1 and CDR2 (germline): SGDLS, YYNGEE. After removal of 0 bases from V and 1 base from J, the junction contained 6 bases not matched to a gene. CDR3 DNA sequence: TGTGCCAGCAGCGTAGATCGGGACAGAGGGAACACTGAAGCTTTCTTT. This encodes CASSVDRDRGNTEAFF.

CDR3 DNA: TGTGCCAGCAGTGAAAGGTCCTGGACACCTGCTTACGAGCAGTACTTC. Amino acid sequence: CASSERSWTPAYEQYF. This chain connects TRBV2 to TRBJ2-7, with D possibly being TRBD1 (5 bases). Trimming took 2 bases from V and 4 from J, leaving 18 bases between them. Germline CDR1 is SNHLY and CDR2 is FYNNEI. The CDR3 has 16 residues. Full variable domain (outside the CDR3, taken from reference TRBV2 and TRBJ2-7): EPEVTQTPSHQVTQMGQEVILRCVPISNHLYFYWYRQILGQKVEFLVSFYNNEISEKSEIFDDQFSVERPDGSNFTLKIRSTKLEDSAMYFCASSERSWTPAYEQYFGPGTRLTVT.

This sequence joins TRBV18 and TRBJ1-1; 9 positions match TRBD1. V dropped 4 bases and J dropped 6; count of bases not matched to a gene: 9. Per germline, CDR1 KGHSH and CDR2 LQKENI. The CDR3 has 15 amino acids. CDR3 loop: CASSRQGGFGAEAFF. For the CDR3, the DNA is TGTGCCAGCTCACGACAGGGGGGGTTCGGCGCTGAAGCTTTCTTT.

This chain connects TRBV9 to TRBJ2-7; 11 bases are shared with TRBD1. J was trimmed by 7 bases and V by 0 bases; bases with no gene match: 6. The germline gives CDR1 SGDLS, CDR2 YYNGEE. The CDR3 is made up of 15 amino acids. CDR3 sequence: CASSVEGTGGGEQYF. DNA of the CDR3: TGTGCCAGCAGCGTAGAAGGGACAGGGGGTGGTGAGCAGTACTTC.

The rearrangement uses TRBV7-9 and TRBJ1-6, with 8 bases identical to TRBD1. CDR1 SEHNR and CDR2 FQNEAQ come from the germline V gene (reference sequence). V dropped 5 bases and J dropped 8; count of bases not matched to a gene: 5. This CDR3 region has 14 residues. CDR3 residues: CASSHGQGYSPLHF. For the CDR3, the DNA is TGTGCCAGCAGCCACGGACAGGGCTATTCACCCCTCCACTTT.

The V gene is TRBV7-8, the J gene TRBJ2-1; 10 bases fit TRBD2. The CDR3 is 16 residues long. CDR1 and CDR2 (germline): SGHVS, FQNEAQ. The ends lost 5 bases at V and 8 bases at J; junction bases unmatched: 12. The CDR3: CASSQLDSGGRHEQFF. The CDR3 region has the DNA TGTGCCAGCAGCCAACTCGATAGCGGGGGGAGGCATGAGCAGTTCTTC.

The chain joins TRBV5-4 to TRBJ2-2; D perhaps matches TRBD1 (6 bases). Germline CDR1 reads SGHNT; CDR2 reads YYREEE (reference sequence). Trimming took 5 bases from V and 7 from J, leaving 9 bases between them. The CDR3 consists of 12 residues. DNA of the CDR3: TGTGCCAGCAGTCACAGGGTCGGGGAGCTGTTTTTT. Protein: CASSHRVGELFF. The full variable domain, completed using reference TRBV5-4 and TRBJ2-2, is ETGVTQSPTHLIKTRGQQVTLRCSSQSGHNTVSWYQQALGQGPQFIFQYYREEENGRGNFPPRFSGLQFPNYSSELNVNALELDDSALYLCASSHRVGELFFGEGSRLTVL.